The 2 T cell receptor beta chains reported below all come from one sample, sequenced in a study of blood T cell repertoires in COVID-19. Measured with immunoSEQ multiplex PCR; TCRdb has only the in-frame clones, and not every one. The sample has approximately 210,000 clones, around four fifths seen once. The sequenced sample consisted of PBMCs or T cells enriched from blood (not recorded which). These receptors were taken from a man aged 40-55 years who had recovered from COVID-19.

The CDR3 DNA follows: TGTGCCAGCAGCGTAGGCAGGGGAGGGAATCAGCCCCAGCATTTT. Encoded protein: CASSVGRGGNQPQHF. The J gene is TRBJ1-5, the V gene TRBV9, with a tentative D call TRBD1 (6 bases). Germline V gene sequence: CDR1 SGDLS, CDR2 YYNGEE. V was cut by 0 bases and J by 4 bases, with 11 bases left in between. This CDR3 has 15 amino acids.

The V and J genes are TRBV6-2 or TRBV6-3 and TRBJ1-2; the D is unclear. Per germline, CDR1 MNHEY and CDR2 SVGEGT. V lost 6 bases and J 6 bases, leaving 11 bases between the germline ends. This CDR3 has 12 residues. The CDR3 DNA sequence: TGTGCCAGCAGCGCAGACACCAATGGCTACACCTTC. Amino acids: CASSADTNGYTF.